This entry concerns a single T cell receptor (beta chain). The data belong to a study of blood T cell repertoires in COVID-19. Germline CDR1 LGHDT, CDR2 YNNKEL (reference sequence). This CDR3 contains 15 residues. Trimming took 1 base from V and 8 from J, leaving 14 bases between them. Sequencing used immunoSEQ multiplex PCR; TCRdb keeps in-frame clones, though not all of them. The sample yields roughly 370,000 clones, 80% to 90% seen once. The chain carries TRBV3-1 (or the pseudogene TRBV3-2) and TRBJ1-4, with D maybe TRBD1 (5 bases). Sequencing was done on a sample of PBMCs or T cells enriched from blood (not recorded which). The sequence derives from a woman aged 45 to 65 who had recovered from COVID-19. This CDR3 reads CASSQVGGAEEKLFF. CDR3 in DNA: TGTGCCAGCAGCCAAGTGGGGGGTGCCGAGGAAAAACTGTTTTTT.